This T cell receptor beta chain was recovered during a study of T cells in Graves' hyperthyroidism and ophthalmopathy. Study-wide results and limits: Ophthalmopathy could be told apart from stable hyperthyroidism with a 13 V-J model.

This clonotype occurred many times. Its antigen is as yet unknown. V was trimmed by 2 bases and J by 1 base, leaving 9 bases between them. Germline values: CDR1 SGHTS, CDR2 YDEGEE. This CDR3 comprises 14 residues. RNA transcripts provided the source from which TCR beta CDR3 regions were amplified. TCR CDR3 underwent first-round RT-PCR with the HTBI primer set. MiXCR, applied by TCRdb to the multiplex PCR reads, yields one record per CDR3 protein. The sample contains under 350,000 distinct CDR3 sequences, around 20% of which appear only once. The sample consisted of blood. J is TRBJ1-1 and V is TRBV5-8; D is perhaps TRBD1 (6 bases). This clonotype was obtained from a woman between 50 and 59 years old with Graves' hyperthyroidism. CDR3 nucleotides: TGTGCCAGCAGCTTTCGGACAGCGAACACTGAAGCTTTCTTT. Translating it yields CASSFRTANTEAFF.